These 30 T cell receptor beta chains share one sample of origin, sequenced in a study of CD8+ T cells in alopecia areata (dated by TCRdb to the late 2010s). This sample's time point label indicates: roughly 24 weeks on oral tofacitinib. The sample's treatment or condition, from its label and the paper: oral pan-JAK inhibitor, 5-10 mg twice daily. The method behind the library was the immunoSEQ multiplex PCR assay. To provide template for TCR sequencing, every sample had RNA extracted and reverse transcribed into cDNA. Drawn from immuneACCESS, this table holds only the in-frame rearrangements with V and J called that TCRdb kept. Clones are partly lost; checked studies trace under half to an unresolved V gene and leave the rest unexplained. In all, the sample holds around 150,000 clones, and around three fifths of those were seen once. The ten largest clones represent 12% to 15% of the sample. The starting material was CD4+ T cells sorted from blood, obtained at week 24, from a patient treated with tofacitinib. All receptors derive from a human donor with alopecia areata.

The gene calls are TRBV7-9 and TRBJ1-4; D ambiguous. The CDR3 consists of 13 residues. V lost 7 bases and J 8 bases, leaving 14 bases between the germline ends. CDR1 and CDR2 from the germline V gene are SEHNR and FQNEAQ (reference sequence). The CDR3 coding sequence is TGTGCCAGCACCAATTCCAATCGCGAAAAACTGTTTTTT. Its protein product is CASTNSNREKLFF. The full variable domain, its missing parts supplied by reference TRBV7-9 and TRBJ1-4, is DTGVSQNPRHKITKRGQNVTFRCDPISEHNRLYWYRQTLGQGPEFLTYFQNEAQLEKSRLLSDRFSAERPKGSFSTLEIQRTEQGDSAMYLCASTNSNREKLFFGSGTQLSVL.

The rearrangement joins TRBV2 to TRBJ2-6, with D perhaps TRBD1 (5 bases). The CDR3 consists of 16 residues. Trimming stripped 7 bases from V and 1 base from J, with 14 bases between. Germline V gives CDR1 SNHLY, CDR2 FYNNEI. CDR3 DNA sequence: TGTGCCAGCACGACAGTTCCCCTATCTGGGGCCAACGTCCTGACTTTC. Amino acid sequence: CASTTVPLSGANVLTF.

This chain's CDR3 is CASSFKQGEPQHF. The DNA for the CDR3 is TGCGCCAGCAGCTTTAAACAGGGGGAGCCCCAGCATTTT. The genes are TRBV5-1 and TRBJ1-5; 8 bases align to TRBD1. In germline, CDR1 is SGHRS, CDR2 YFSETQ. This CDR3 contains 13 residues. The junction had 3 bases not matched to a gene; V was cut back by 2 bases and J by 8 bases.

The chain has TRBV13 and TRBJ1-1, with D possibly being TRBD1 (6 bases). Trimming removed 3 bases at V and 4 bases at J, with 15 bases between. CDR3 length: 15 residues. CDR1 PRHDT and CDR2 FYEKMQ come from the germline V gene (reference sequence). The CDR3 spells CASSFRGGLSTEAFF. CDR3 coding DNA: TGTGCCAGCAGCTTCAGAGGGGGGTTGTCCACTGAAGCTTTCTTT.

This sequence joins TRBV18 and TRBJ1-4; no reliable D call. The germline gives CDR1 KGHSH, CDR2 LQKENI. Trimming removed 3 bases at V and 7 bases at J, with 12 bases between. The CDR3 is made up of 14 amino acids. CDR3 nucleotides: TGTGCCAGCTCACCGGAGCCCACCAGTGAAAAACTGTTTTTT. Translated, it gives CASSPEPTSEKLFF.

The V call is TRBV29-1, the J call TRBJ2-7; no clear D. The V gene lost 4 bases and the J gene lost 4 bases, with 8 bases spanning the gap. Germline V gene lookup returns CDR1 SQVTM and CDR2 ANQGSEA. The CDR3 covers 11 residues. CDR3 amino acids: CSVGQRYEQYF. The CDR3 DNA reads TGCAGCGTTGGGCAGCGTTACGAGCAGTACTTC.

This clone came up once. This chain's CDR3 is CAWETGQGNTGELFF. The CDR3 DNA follows: TGTGCCTGGGAAACGGGACAGGGGAACACCGGGGAGCTGTTTTTT. This chain uses TRBV30 with TRBJ2-2, with 9 bases matching TRBD1. The length of the CDR3 is 15 residues. Germline loops: CDR1 GTSNPN, CDR2 SVGIG (reference sequence). V shed 5 bases and J 1 base; nucleotides not matched to a gene: 5.

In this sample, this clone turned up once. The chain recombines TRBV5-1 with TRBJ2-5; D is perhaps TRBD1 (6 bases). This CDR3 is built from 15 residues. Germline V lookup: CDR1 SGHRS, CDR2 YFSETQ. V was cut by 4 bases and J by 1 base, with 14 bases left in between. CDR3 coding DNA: TGCGCCAGCAGCGACGCACAGGGACGCCAAGAGACCCAGTACTTC. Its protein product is CASSDAQGRQETQYF.

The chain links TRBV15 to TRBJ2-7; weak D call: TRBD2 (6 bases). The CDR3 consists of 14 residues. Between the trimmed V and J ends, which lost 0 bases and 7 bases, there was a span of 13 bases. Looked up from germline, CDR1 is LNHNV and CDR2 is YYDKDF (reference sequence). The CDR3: CATSRDGGGREQYF. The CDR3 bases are TGTGCCACCAGCAGAGATGGCGGAGGGAGGGAGCAGTACTTC.

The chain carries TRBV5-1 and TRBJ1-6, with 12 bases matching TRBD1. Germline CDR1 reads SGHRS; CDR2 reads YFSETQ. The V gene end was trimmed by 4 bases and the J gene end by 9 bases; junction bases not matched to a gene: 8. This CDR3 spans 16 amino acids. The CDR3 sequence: CASSLDPGQGASPLHF. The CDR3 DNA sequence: TGCGCCAGCAGCCTTGACCCGGGACAGGGGGCTTCACCCCTCCACTTT. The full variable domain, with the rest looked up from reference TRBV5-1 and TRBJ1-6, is KAGVTQTPRYLIKTRGQQVTLSCSPISGHRSVSWYQQTPGQGLQFLFEYFSETQRNKGNFPGRFSGRQFSNSRSEMNVSTLELGDSALYLCASSLDPGQGASPLHFGNGTRLTVT.

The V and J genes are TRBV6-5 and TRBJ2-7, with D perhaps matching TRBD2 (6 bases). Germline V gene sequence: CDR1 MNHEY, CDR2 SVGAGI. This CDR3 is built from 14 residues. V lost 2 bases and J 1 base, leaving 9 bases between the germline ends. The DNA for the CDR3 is TGTGCCAGCAGTTACCGCGGGAAATCCTACGAGCAGTACTTC. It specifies CASSYRGKSYEQYF.

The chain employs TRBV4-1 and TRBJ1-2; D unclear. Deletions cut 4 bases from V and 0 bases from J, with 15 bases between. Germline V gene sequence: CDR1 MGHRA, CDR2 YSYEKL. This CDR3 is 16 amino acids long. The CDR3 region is CASSREPGVTNYGYTF. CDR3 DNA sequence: TGCGCCAGCAGCCGAGAACCAGGAGTTACTAACTATGGCTACACCTTC.

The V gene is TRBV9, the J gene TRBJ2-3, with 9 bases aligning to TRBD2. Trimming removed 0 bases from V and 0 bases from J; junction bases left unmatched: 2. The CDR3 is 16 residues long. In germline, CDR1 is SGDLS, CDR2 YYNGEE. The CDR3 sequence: CASSVVSGGSTDTQYF. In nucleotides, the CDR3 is TGTGCCAGCAGCGTAGTTAGCGGGGGTAGCACAGATACGCAGTATTTT.

The CDR3 here is CSVWRGLETQYF. The CDR3, as DNA: TGCAGCGTTTGGCGGGGCTTGGAGACCCAGTACTTC. The rearrangement joins TRBV29-1 to TRBJ2-5; a weak D match, TRBD2 (6 bases). The germline V and J ends were trimmed by 5 bases and 5 bases, with 12 bases remaining between them. The CDR3 covers 12 residues. CDR1 is SQVTM and CDR2 is ANQGSEA in the germline V gene.

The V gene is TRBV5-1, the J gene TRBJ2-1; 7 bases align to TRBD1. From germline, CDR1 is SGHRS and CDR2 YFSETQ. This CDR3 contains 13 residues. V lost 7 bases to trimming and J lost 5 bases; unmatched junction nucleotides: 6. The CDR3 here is CASSRDSNNEQFF. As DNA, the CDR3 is TGCGCCAGCTCCCGGGACAGCAACAATGAGCAGTTCTTC. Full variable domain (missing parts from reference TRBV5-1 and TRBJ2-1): KAGVTQTPRYLIKTRGQQVTLSCSPISGHRSVSWYQQTPGQGLQFLFEYFSETQRNKGNFPGRFSGRQFSNSRSEMNVSTLELGDSALYLCASSRDSNNEQFFGPGTRLTVL.

CDR3 nucleotide sequence: TGTGCCAGCAGTGCGACAGGCCCCGCGGGTACCGGGGAGCTGTTTTTT. This translates into CASSATGPAGTGELFF. This chain connects TRBV25-1 to TRBJ2-2; weak D call: TRBD1 (6 bases). Trimming took off 4 bases at V and 5 bases at J, with 17 bases between the two ends. The V gene's germline CDR1 is MGHDK and CDR2 SYGVNS. The CDR3 has 16 amino acids.

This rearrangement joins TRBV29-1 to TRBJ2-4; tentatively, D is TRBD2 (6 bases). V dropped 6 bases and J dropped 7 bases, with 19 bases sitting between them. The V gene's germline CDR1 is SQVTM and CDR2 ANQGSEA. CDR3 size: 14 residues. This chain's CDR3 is CSVGRGTPWNIQYF. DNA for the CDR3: TGCAGCGTGGGGAGAGGGACTCCGTGGAACATTCAGTACTTC.

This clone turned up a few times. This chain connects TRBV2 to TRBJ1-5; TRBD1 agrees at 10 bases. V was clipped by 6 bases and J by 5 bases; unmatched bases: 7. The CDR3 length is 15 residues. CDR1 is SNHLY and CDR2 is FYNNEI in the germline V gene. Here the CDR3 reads CASRTGQGVDQPQHF. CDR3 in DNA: TGTGCCAGCAGAACTGGACAGGGGGTCGATCAGCCCCAGCATTTT. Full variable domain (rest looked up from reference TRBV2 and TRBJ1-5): EPEVTQTPSHQVTQMGQEVILRCVPISNHLYFYWYRQILGQKVEFLVSFYNNEISEKSEIFDDQFSVERPDGSNFTLKIRSTKLEDSAMYFCASRTGQGVDQPQHFGDGTRLSIL.

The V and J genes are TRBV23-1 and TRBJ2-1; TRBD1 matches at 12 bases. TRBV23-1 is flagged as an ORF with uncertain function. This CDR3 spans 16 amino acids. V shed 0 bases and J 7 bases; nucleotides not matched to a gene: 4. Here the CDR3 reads CASSQSGQGAENEQFF. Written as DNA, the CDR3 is TGCGCCAGCAGTCAATCGGGACAGGGGGCTGAAAATGAGCAGTTCTTC.

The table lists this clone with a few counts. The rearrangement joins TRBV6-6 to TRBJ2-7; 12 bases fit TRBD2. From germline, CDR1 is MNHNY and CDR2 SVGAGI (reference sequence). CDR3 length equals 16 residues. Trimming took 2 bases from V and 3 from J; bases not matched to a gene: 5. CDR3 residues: CASSYGLAGGVYEQYF. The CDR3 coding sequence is TGTGCCAGCAGTTACGGGCTAGCGGGGGGGGTCTACGAGCAGTACTTC.

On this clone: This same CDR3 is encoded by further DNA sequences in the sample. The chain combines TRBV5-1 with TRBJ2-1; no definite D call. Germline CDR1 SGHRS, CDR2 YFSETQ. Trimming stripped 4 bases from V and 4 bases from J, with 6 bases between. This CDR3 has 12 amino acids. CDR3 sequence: CASSPDYNEQFF. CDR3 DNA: TGCGCCAGCAGCCCAGATTACAATGAGCAGTTCTTC.

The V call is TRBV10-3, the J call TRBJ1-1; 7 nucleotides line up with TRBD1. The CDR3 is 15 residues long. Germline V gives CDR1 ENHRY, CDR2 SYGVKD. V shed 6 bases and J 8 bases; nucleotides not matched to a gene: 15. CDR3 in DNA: TGTGCCATCAGAGGGGAACAGGGGACCCGGGCCGAAGCTTTCTTT. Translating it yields CAIRGEQGTRAEAFF.

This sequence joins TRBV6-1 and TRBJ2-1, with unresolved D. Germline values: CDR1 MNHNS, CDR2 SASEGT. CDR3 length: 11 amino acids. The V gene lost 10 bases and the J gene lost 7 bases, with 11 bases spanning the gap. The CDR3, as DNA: TGTGCCACAGGACGGGTGAATGAGCAGTTCTTC. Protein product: CATGRVNEQFF.

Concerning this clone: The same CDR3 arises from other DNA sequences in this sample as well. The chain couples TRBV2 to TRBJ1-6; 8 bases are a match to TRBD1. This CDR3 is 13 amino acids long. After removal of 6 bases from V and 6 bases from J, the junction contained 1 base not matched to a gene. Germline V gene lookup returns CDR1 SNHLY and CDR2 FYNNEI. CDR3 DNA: TGTGCCAGCAGCGGACAGGGTAATTCACCCCTCCACTTT. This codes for CASSGQGNSPLHF.

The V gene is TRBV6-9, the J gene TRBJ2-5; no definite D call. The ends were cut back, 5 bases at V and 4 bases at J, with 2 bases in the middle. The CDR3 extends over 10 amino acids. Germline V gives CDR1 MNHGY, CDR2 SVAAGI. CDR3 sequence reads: CASSPETQYF. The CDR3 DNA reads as TGTGCCAGCAGTCCAGAGACCCAGTACTTC.

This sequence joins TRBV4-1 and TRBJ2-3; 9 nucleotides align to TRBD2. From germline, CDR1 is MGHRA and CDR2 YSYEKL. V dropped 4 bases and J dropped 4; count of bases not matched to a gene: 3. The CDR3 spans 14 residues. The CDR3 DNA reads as TGCGCCAGCAGCCGGGGACTAGCAGCAGATACGCAGTATTTT. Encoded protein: CASSRGLAADTQYF.

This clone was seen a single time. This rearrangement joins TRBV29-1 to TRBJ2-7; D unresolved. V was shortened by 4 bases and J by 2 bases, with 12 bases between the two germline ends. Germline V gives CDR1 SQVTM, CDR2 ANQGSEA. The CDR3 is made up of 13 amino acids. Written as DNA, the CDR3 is TGCAGCGTTGGGCGAAACACAGCCTACGAGCAGTACTTC. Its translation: CSVGRNTAYEQYF.

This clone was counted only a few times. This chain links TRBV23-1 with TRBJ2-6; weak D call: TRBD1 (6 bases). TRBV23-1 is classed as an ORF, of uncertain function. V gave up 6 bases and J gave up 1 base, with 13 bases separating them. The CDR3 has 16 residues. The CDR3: CASRQYRVSGANVLTF. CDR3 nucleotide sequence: TGCGCCAGCAGACAGTACAGGGTTTCTGGGGCCAACGTCCTGACTTTC.

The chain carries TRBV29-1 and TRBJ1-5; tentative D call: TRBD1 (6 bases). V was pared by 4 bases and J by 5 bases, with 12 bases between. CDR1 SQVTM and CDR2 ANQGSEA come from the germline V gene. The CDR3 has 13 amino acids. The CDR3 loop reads CSVGGHDDQPQHF. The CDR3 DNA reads TGCAGCGTTGGGGGACATGACGATCAGCCCCAGCATTTT.

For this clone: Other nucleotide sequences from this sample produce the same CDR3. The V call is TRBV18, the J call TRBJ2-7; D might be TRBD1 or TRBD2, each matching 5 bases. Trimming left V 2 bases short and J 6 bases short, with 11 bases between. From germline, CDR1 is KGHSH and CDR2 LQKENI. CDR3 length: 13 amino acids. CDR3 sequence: CASSPSGRGEQYF. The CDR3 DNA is TGTGCCAGCTCACCATCGGGACGAGGCGAGCAGTACTTC.